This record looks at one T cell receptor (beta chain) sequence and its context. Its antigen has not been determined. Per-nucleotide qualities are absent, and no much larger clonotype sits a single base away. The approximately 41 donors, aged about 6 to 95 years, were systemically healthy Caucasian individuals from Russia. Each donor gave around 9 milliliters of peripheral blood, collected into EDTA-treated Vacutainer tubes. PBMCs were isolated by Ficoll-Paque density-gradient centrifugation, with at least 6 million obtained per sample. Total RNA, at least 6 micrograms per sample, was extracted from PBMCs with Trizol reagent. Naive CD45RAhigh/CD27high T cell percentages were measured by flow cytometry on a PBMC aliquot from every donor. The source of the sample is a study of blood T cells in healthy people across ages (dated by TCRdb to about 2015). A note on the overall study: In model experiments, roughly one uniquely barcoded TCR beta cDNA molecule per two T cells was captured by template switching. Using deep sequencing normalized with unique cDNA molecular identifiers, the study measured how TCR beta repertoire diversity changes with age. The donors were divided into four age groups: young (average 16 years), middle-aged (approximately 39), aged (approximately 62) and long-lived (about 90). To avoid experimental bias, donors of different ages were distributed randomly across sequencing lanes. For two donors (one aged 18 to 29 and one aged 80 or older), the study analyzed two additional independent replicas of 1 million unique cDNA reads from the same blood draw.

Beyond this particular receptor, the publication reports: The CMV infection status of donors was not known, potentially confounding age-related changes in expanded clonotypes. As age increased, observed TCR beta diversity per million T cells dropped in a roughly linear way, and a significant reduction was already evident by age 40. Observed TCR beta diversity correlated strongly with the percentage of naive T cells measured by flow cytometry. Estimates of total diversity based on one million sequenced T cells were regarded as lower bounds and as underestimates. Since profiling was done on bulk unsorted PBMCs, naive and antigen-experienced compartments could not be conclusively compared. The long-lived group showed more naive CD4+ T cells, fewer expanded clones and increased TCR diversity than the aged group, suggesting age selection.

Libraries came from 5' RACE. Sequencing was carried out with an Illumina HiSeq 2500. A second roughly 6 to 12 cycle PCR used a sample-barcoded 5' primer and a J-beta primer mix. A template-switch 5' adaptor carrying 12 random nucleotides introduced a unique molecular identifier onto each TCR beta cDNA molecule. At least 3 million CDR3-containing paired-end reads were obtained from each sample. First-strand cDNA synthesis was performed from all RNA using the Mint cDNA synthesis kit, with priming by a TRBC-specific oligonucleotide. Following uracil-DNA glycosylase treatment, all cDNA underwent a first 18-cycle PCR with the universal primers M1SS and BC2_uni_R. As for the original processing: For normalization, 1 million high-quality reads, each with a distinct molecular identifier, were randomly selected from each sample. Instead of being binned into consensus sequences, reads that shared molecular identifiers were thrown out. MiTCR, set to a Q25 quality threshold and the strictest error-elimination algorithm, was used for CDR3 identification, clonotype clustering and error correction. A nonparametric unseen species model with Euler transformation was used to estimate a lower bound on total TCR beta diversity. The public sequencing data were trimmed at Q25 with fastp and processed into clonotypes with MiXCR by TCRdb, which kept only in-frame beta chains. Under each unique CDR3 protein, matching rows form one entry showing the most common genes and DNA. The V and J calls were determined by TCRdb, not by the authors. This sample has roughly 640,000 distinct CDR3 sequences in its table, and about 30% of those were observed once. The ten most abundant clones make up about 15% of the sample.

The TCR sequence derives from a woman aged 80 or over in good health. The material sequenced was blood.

CDR3 reads: CASRDSGGRQPQHF. The nucleotide sequence reads TGTGCCAGCAGGGATTCAGGGGGCAGACAGCCCCAGCATTTT. The chain is assembled from TRBV6-1 and TRBJ1-5; 8 of the junction bases match TRBD1. From V the trimming removes 6 bases and from J it removes 7 bases, while the gene matches leave 8 bases of the junction unaccounted for. CDR1 and CDR2 were assigned from the germline V gene as MNHNS and SASEGT. Taken from cysteine to phenylalanine, the CDR3 has 14 residues. Only the CDR3 part of the read is kept: 42 bases, read in frame from the first base.